These 31 T cell receptor beta chains originate from one sample sequenced in a study of cytomegalovirus exposure and HLA in healthy donors. The PCR was carried out with 60 Vbeta primers and 13 Jbeta primers. The repertoire was sequenced with immunoSEQ multiplex PCR; TCRdb's copy has only in-frame clones and lacks some. The table records about 160,000 clones, approximately 80% of them present only once. What was sequenced was PBMCs. The source of these receptors is a woman between 18 and 29 years old in good health and CMV-seronegative.

The gene calls are TRBV7-8 and TRBJ1-6; TRBD1 is a possible D gene (5 bases). Between the trimmed V and J ends, which lost 0 bases and 13 bases, there was a span of 13 bases. The CDR3 is made up of 14 amino acids. Germline V gene lookup returns CDR1 SGHVS and CDR2 FQNEAQ. The CDR3 DNA reads TGTGCCAGCAGCTTAGCTTGGGGCCGCGCGCCCCTCCACTTT. It codes for CASSLAWGRAPLHF. The full variable domain, in which reference TRBV7-8 and TRBJ1-6 provide the parts outside the CDR3, is GAGVSQSPRYKVAKRGQDVALRCDPISGHVSLFWYQQALGQGPEFLTYFQNEAQLDKSGLPSDRFFAERPEGSVSTLKIQRTQQEDSAVYLCASSLAWGRAPLHFGNGTRLTVT.

This clone occurred a few times. The chain uses TRBV11-2 and TRBJ2-3; D perhaps matches TRBD1 (5 bases). With 5 bases removed from V and 4 bases from J, the gap between germline ends came to 19 bases. This CDR3 is 16 amino acids long. The germline gives CDR1 SGHAT, CDR2 FQNNGV. The CDR3 DNA follows: TGTGCCAGCAGCCTTTCCCCCGGACAACGGGCAGATACGCAGTATTTT. This sequence encodes CASSLSPGQRADTQYF.

The rearrangement joins TRBV19 to TRBJ2-1; tentative D call: TRBD2 (6 bases). The germline gives CDR1 LNHDA, CDR2 SQIVND (reference sequence). The CDR3 totals 13 residues. V lost 3 bases and J lost 9, with 12 bases in between. In nucleotides, the CDR3 is TGTGCCAGTAGTATGGACCGGGGGACTGAGCAGTTCTTC. As protein: CASSMDRGTEQFF.

The V gene is TRBV19, the J gene TRBJ2-1; 12 bases map to TRBD2. CDR1 is LNHDA and CDR2 is SQIVND in the germline V gene (reference sequence). The CDR3 loop spans 16 amino acids. V lost 4 bases, J lost 3 bases, and 4 bases stayed unmatched. The CDR3 DNA reads TGTGCCAGTAGTACCGAACTAGCGGGAGGCTACAATGAGCAGTTCTTC. Translated: CASSTELAGGYNEQFF.

The chain employs TRBV6-6 and TRBJ1-3; D is ambiguous. CDR3 length equals 15 residues. Trimming took 6 bases from V and 4 from J, leaving 16 bases between them. Germline lookup yields CDR1 MNHNY and CDR2 SVGAGI (reference sequence). CDR3 residues: CASSPSGRGGNTIYF. The CDR3 DNA sequence: TGTGCCAGCAGCCCCTCCGGGAGAGGAGGAAACACCATATATTTT.

CDR3 DNA: TGTGCCACCACGCAGGGTGGCGAGCAGTACTTC. It codes for CATTQGGEQYF. The rearrangement joins TRBV2 to TRBJ2-7; tentatively, D is TRBD1 (5 bases). CDR1 SNHLY and CDR2 FYNNEI come from the germline V gene. The CDR3 covers 11 residues. V was clipped by 10 bases and J by 6 bases, with 13 bases between them.

The genes are TRBV5-4 and TRBJ1-2; no definite D call. Germline V lookup: CDR1 SGHNT, CDR2 YYREEE (reference sequence). Trimming removed 4 bases at V and 2 bases at J, with 15 bases between. The CDR3 extends over 15 amino acids. The CDR3 DNA is TGTGCCAGCAGCCCGGCTCCAGCAGGAAACTATGGCTACACCTTC. This codes for CASSPAPAGNYGYTF. Supplemented by reference TRBV5-4 and TRBJ1-2, the full variable domain reads ETGVTQSPTHLIKTRGQQVTLRCSSQSGHNTVSWYQQALGQGPQFIFQYYREEENGRGNFPPRFSGLQFPNYSSELNVNALELDDSALYLCASSPAPAGNYGYTFGSGTRLTVV.

In its sample, this clone was seen once. The V gene is TRBV19, the J gene TRBJ1-1, with no clear D. The V and J ends lost 8 bases and 1 base respectively, with 11 bases between them. Looked up from germline, CDR1 is LNHDA and CDR2 is SQIVND (reference sequence). The CDR3 is 13 amino acids. For the CDR3, the DNA is TGTGCCAGTCGTTGGAGGGAGAACACTGAAGCTTTCTTT. Protein product: CASRWRENTEAFF.

The chain links TRBV7-9 to TRBJ2-6; maybe TRBD2 (5 bases). The germline CDR1 and CDR2 sequences are SEHNR and FQNEAQ (reference sequence). V lost 4 bases and J 4 bases, leaving 14 bases between the germline ends. The CDR3 consists of 16 residues. The CDR3 DNA reads as TGTGCCAGCAGCTCTTTCACGGGGAGAGGGGCCAACGTCCTGACTTTC. This codes for CASSSFTGRGANVLTF.

This clone occurred a few times. The V gene is TRBV2, the J gene TRBJ2-1; no definite D call. V lost 5 bases and J 10 bases, leaving 9 bases between the germline ends. The CDR3 runs 11 residues. CDR1 is SNHLY, CDR2 FYNNEI, per germline. The CDR3 DNA reads TGTGCCAGCAGTAGCAGGTTGGAGCAGTTCTTC. As protein: CASSSRLEQFF.

The chain carries TRBV18 and TRBJ2-5; D unclear. CDR1 and CDR2 (germline): KGHSH, LQKENI. The CDR3 extends over 14 amino acids. Trimming took off 3 bases at V and 1 base at J, with 9 bases between the two ends. The CDR3 DNA is TGTGCCAGCTCACCGCGAGGCCCCCAAGAGACCCAGTACTTC. Protein product: CASSPRGPQETQYF.

This clone was detected only once. This chain joins TRBV6-1 and TRBJ1-5; 9 positions agree with TRBD1. The CDR3 sequence is 14 residues long. The germline V gene encodes CDR1 MNHNS and CDR2 SASEGT. V was pared by 5 bases and J by 7 bases, with 6 bases of the junction left unmatched. The CDR3, as DNA: TGTGCCAGCAGTTCCAACAGGGGGCAACAGCCCCAGCATTTT. Translated: CASSSNRGQQPQHF.

The table lists this clone with a count of one. The chain uses TRBV5-1 and TRBJ1-1; 8 bases align to TRBD1. CDR1 and CDR2 (germline): SGHRS, YFSETQ. The CDR3 has 14 residues. The V segment lost 4 bases and the J segment 5 bases; nucleotides outside the gene matches: 7. The CDR3 region has the DNA TGCGCCAGCAGCCCCGACAGGGGTCTTACTGAAGCTTTCTTT. Its protein is CASSPDRGLTEAFF.

This clone was found a few times. This sequence joins TRBV7-9 and TRBJ1-5; 9 bases are a match to TRBD1. This CDR3 is built from 16 residues. Germline V gene lookup returns CDR1 SEHNR and CDR2 FQNEAQ (reference sequence). V dropped 5 bases and J dropped 2; count of bases not matched to a gene: 7. CDR3 in amino acids: CASSPTGGIGNQPQHF. The CDR3 DNA sequence: TGTGCCAGCAGCCCGACAGGGGGAATAGGCAATCAGCCCCAGCATTTT. The full variable domain, its missing parts supplied by reference TRBV7-9 and TRBJ1-5, is DTGVSQNPRHKITKRGQNVTFRCDPISEHNRLYWYRQTLGQGPEFLTYFQNEAQLEKSRLLSDRFSAERPKGSFSTLEIQRTEQGDSAMYLCASSPTGGIGNQPQHFGDGTRLSIL.

This clone was picked up one time. The CDR3 DNA reads TGCGCCAGCAGCTTGGGAGTGACTAGTTTTTATGAGCAGTTCTTC. It is translated as CASSLGVTSFYEQFF. The chain is built from TRBV5-1 and TRBJ2-1, with D perhaps matching TRBD2 (6 bases). CDR3 size: 15 residues. Germline CDR1 reads SGHRS; CDR2 reads YFSETQ. V was pared by 0 bases and J by 8 bases, with 15 bases between.

This clone was counted once. The chain employs TRBV30 and TRBJ1-5; 9 bases fit TRBD1. Trimming removed 2 bases from V and 6 bases from J; junction bases left unmatched: 14. The germline V gene has CDR1 GTSNPN and CDR2 SVGIG (reference sequence). The CDR3 covers 17 residues. CDR3: CAWSRDRVNPGGQPQHF. Here the CDR3 DNA reads TGTGCCTGGAGTAGGGACAGGGTTAACCCCGGGGGTCAGCCCCAGCATTTT.

This clone has a count of ten or more. This chain links TRBV5-1 with TRBJ2-7; 7 bases fit TRBD1. Trimming cost V 3 bases and J 4 bases; bases outside gene matches: 4. CDR1 is SGHRS, CDR2 YFSETQ, per germline. The CDR3 length is 13 residues. In DNA form, the CDR3 reads TGCGCCAGCAGCTACCTACAGGGGTACGAGCAGTACTTC. This gives the protein CASSYLQGYEQYF.

The chain employs TRBV7-6 and TRBJ1-1; 10 positions match TRBD1. Trimming removed 4 bases from V and 5 bases from J; junction bases left unmatched: 16. The germline V gene encodes CDR1 SGHVS and CDR2 FNYEAQ. This CDR3 is built from 18 residues. In nucleotides, the CDR3 is TGTGCCAGCAGCTCTGGTCAGGGGACAGGGGATCCGGGAACTGAAGCTTTCTTT. Protein sequence: CASSSGQGTGDPGTEAFF.

The rearrangement links TRBV2 to TRBJ1-1; 9 nucleotides align to TRBD1. The CDR3 is 17 residues long. Germline trimming cut 5 bases from V and 1 base from J; bases unmatched to any gene: 11. CDR1 SNHLY and CDR2 FYNNEI come from the germline V gene. CDR3 in amino acids: CASSLYDGTGKNTEAFF. The CDR3 nucleotides are TGTGCCAGCAGTCTTTACGATGGGACAGGGAAGAACACTGAAGCTTTCTTT.

This clone was recorded only once. The rearrangement links TRBV5-1 to TRBJ1-3; D ambiguous. In germline, CDR1 is SGHRS, CDR2 YFSETQ. This CDR3 has 16 amino acids. The V end was cut by 2 bases, the J end by 3 bases, with 15 bases between. In DNA form, the CDR3 reads TGCGCCAGCAGCTTAAATGTGGGCGCAATTGGAAACACCATATATTTT. It translates to CASSLNVGAIGNTIYF.

The V gene is TRBV19, the J gene TRBJ1-1; the D is unclear. V was cut by 2 bases and J by 5 bases, with 15 bases left in between. The CDR3 spans 15 residues. Germline values: CDR1 LNHDA, CDR2 SQIVND (reference sequence). The CDR3 DNA reads as TGTGCCAGTAGTATATCCTCGGCGGGGAGGACTGAAGCTTTCTTT. It encodes CASSISSAGRTEAFF.

The chain couples TRBV9 to TRBJ2-3, with 7 positions matching TRBD2. V lost 1 base and J lost 0; bases outside the gene matches: 8. Germline values: CDR1 SGDLS, CDR2 YYNGEE. This CDR3 contains 17 residues. CDR3 protein: CASSVSGGVLSTDTQYF. As DNA, the CDR3 is TGTGCCAGCAGCGTATCGGGGGGAGTTCTTAGCACAGATACGCAGTATTTT.

This clone was recorded a few times. J is TRBJ1-1 and V is TRBV6-5; D ambiguous. The CDR3 is 11 residues long. V lost 6 bases, J lost 1 base, and 3 bases lay in between. The germline V gene has CDR1 MNHEY and CDR2 SVGAGI. CDR3 in DNA: TGTGCCAGCAGACAGAACACTGAAGCTTTCTTT. As protein: CASRQNTEAFF.

The genes are TRBV11-3 and TRBJ2-3; 8 bases are shared with TRBD1. V shed 1 base, J shed 2 bases, and the junction held 2 bases outside the gene matches. CDR3 length: 15 amino acids. The germline V gene encodes CDR1 SGHNT and CDR2 YENEEA. The CDR3 DNA is TGTGCCAGCAGCTTAGGACAGGGGCCCACAGATACGCAGTATTTT. The encoded protein is CASSLGQGPTDTQYF.

This chain connects TRBV5-1 to TRBJ2-7; 8 bases are shared with TRBD2. Germline V lookup: CDR1 SGHRS, CDR2 YFSETQ. This CDR3 is 13 amino acids long. Trimming took 5 bases from V and 9 from J; bases not matched to a gene: 10. CDR3 amino acids: CASSPAGGDWQYF. In DNA form, the CDR3 reads TGCGCCAGCAGTCCGGCGGGAGGAGATTGGCAGTACTTC.

This chain connects TRBV27 to TRBJ1-2; the D gene is possibly TRBD1 (6 bases). CDR1 is MNHEY, CDR2 SMNVEV, per germline (reference sequence). The CDR3 extends over 15 amino acids. V lost 6 bases to trimming and J lost 2 bases, with 16 bases between them. CDR3 region: CASRIQGAGNYGYTF. The CDR3 DNA reads as TGTGCCAGCAGGATACAGGGTGCTGGGAACTATGGCTACACCTTC.

The V and J genes are TRBV6-5 and TRBJ1-6; no clear D. The length of the CDR3 is 16 residues. The V end lost 0 bases, the J end lost 6 bases, and 12 bases lay between the germline ends. Germline V gene sequence: CDR1 MNHEY, CDR2 SVGAGI. The CDR3 sequence: CASSYSGLATNSPLHF. In DNA, the CDR3 is TGTGCCAGCAGTTACTCGGGCCTCGCCACTAATTCACCCCTCCACTTT.

The table lists this clone with a few counts. The chain links TRBV30 to TRBJ1-1, with D hard to call. CDR3 length equals 14 residues. CDR1 is GTSNPN, CDR2 SVGIG, per germline (reference sequence). V lost 0 bases, J lost 1 base, and 9 bases lay in between. The CDR3 DNA follows: TGTGCCTGGAGTGTACTATATCAGAACACTGAAGCTTTCTTT. Its translation is CAWSVLYQNTEAFF.

This sequence joins TRBV7-9 and TRBJ1-1; TRBD1 agrees at 7 bases. The germline V gene has CDR1 SEHNR and CDR2 FQNEAQ (reference sequence). V lost 5 bases to trimming and J lost 1 base; unmatched junction nucleotides: 10. CDR3 length equals 16 residues. CDR3 sequence reads: CASSPLLQGKNTEAFF. The CDR3 DNA reads as TGTGCCAGCAGCCCACTCTTACAGGGGAAGAACACTGAAGCTTTCTTT.

The rearrangement uses TRBV4-1 and TRBJ1-1; D might be TRBD1 (6 bases). CDR1 is MGHRA, CDR2 YSYEKL, per germline. This CDR3 region has 15 residues. V was shortened by 0 bases and J by 7 bases, with 15 bases between the two germline ends. The CDR3 nucleotides read TGCGCCAGCAGCCAAGAGTCCAGGGGCGCAAATGAAGCTTTCTTT. This translates into CASSQESRGANEAFF.

V usage is TRBV18 and J usage is TRBJ2-7; the D is unclear. Germline V gene lookup returns CDR1 KGHSH and CDR2 LQKENI. The CDR3 is 13 residues long. Trimming took 4 bases from V and 5 from J, leaving 12 bases between them. CDR3 protein: CASSRAPPDEQYF. CDR3 bases: TGTGCCAGCTCACGGGCGCCGCCTGACGAGCAGTACTTC.